The clone carrying this T cell receptor beta chain was seen at least ten times. This CDR3 is 14 amino acids long. Trimming took 4 bases from V and 2 from J, leaving 10 bases between them. Per germline, CDR1 SGHAT and CDR2 FQNNGV. The record originates from a study of read filtering for tumor transcriptome and immune sequencing. The library was built from roughly 400 ng RNA with molecular barcoded adaptors for alpha/delta and beta/gamma chains. MiXCR was run by TCRdb on the reads, yielding one entry per CDR3 protein. The sample holds more than 100,000 distinct CDR3 sequences, about 12% seen once. V gene TRBV11-2 combines with J gene TRBJ2-3; weak D call: TRBD2 (6 bases). This TCR was sampled from a donor at least 40 years old with multiple myeloma. Material for sequencing was a population of CD138-negative cells sorted from bone marrow. The CDR3 DNA reads as TGTGCCAGCAGCTCGCGCGGGAACACAGATACGCAGTATTTT. Translated: CASSSRGNTDTQYF.